This T cell receptor beta chain was sequenced in a study of blood T cell repertoires in COVID-19. Study as a whole: The United States, Italy and Spain provided the acute and convalescent COVID-19 samples. Sample material is recorded as cDNA or gDNA derived from T cells, B-cell-depleted T cells, or PBMCs.

In the study's own analysis: Estimation of nucleated cell counts relied on the amplification of reference gene primers. Assay: immunoSEQ multiplex PCR; the TCRdb copy retains only in-frame clones and omits some. From that table come the V and J calls and clone size; the DNA was used to work out D and trimming. The table lists around 300,000 clones, 75% to 90% of them singletons. The CDR3 is 14 amino acids. Deletions cut 3 bases from V and 4 bases from J, with 15 bases between. Looked up from germline, CDR1 is GTSNPN and CDR2 is SVGIG (reference sequence). Sequenced sample: peripheral blood. This sequence joins TRBV30 and TRBJ1-2; no clear D. The origin of this receptor is a man aged 45-65 years with acute or convalescent COVID-19. CDR3 residues: CAWRSPGILYGYTF. The DNA of the CDR3 is TGTGCCTGGAGGTCGCCGGGGATCCTCTATGGCTACACCTTC.